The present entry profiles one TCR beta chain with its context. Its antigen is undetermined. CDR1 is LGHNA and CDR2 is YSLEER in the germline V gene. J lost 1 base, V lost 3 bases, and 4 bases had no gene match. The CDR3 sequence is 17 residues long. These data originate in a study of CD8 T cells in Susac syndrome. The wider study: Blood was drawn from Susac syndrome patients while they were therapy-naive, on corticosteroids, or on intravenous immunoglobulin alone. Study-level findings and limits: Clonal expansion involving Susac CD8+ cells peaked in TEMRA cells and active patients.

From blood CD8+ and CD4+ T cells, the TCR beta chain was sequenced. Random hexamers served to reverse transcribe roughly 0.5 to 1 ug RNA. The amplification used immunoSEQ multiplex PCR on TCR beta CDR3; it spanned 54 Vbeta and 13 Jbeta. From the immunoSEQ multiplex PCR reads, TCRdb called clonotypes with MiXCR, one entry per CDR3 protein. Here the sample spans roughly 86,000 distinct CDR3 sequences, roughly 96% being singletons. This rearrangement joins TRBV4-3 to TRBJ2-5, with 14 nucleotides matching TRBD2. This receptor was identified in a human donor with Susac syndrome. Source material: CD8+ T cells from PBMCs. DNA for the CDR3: TGCGCCAGCAGCCATGGACTAGCGGGGGGTCCCCAAGAGACCCAGTACTTC. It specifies CASSHGLAGGPQETQYF.